The rows below give T cell receptor beta chains drawn from one sample of a study of T cells in Graves' hyperthyroidism and ophthalmopathy. TCRdb used MiXCR to reprocess the multiplex PCR reads, holding one entry per CDR3 protein. The sample lists about 640,000 distinct CDR3 sequences, about 20% occurring once. The source material was blood. The receptors stem from a young man with Graves' ophthalmopathy. The CDR3 runs from the conserved cysteine through the conserved F or W. The order of the fields is D gene, V gene, CDR3 length, clone size, J gene, CDR3 protein, CDR3 DNA. The D gene is left open where the match is weak. Some rows have no size entry. The others give once, few or many, or a class for an expanded clone.

>NA|TRBV30|14|NA|TRBJ1-3
CAWSEGVGGNTIYF
TGTGCCTGGAGTGAGGGGGTTGGAGGAAACACCATATATTTT
>TRBD2|TRBV7-2|17|NA|TRBJ2-1
CASSLSPSSGSLNEQFF
TGTGCCAGCAGCCTATCCCCCTCTAGCGGGAGTTTGAATGAGCAGTTCTTC
>TRBD2|TRBV5-4|16|NA|TRBJ2-4
CASSLSSGRAGNIQYF
TGTGCCAGCAGCTTGTCTAGCGGGAGGGCCGGAAACATTCAGTACTTC
>TRBD2|TRBV9|15|NA|TRBJ2-5
CASSGGGNLQETQYF
TGTGCCAGCAGCGGCGGGGGGAACCTTCAAGAGACCCAGTACTTC
>TRBD2|TRBV2|15|NA|TRBJ2-1
CASSGGIAGAGEQFF
TGTGCCAGCAGTGGGGGCATAGCGGGAGCTGGGGAGCAGTTCTTC
>TRBD1|TRBV11-2|14|many|TRBJ2-5
CASSSGQGWETQYF
TGTGCCAGCAGCTCGGGACAGGGGTGGGAGACCCAGTACTTC
>TRBD1|TRBV28|13|many|TRBJ1-2
CASSLGTGRGYTF
TGTGCCAGCAGTTTAGGGACAGGCCGGGGCTACACCTTC
>TRBD2|TRBV2|18|NA|TRBJ2-3
CASREGLAGMKFTDTQYF
TGTGCCAGCAGGGAAGGACTAGCGGGCATGAAATTCACAGATACGCAGTATTTT
>NA|TRBV4-1|12|few|TRBJ2-7
CASNGGGNEQYF
TGCGCCAGCAACGGAGGAGGGAACGAGCAGTACTTC
>NA|TRBV3-1|14|few|TRBJ2-3
CASSYTGDRDTQYF
TGTGCCAGCAGCTATACGGGAGATAGGGATACGCAGTATTTT
>NA|TRBV24-1|14|many|TRBJ2-5
CATSARVTQETQYF
TGTGCCACCAGTGCAAGGGTGACCCAAGAGACCCAGTACTTC
>TRBD1|TRBV29-1|16|NA|TRBJ2-1
CSVVSDRPSSYNEQFF
TGCAGCGTTGTTTCGGACAGGCCGAGCTCCTACAATGAGCAGTTCTTC
>TRBD1|TRBV5-1|11|NA|TRBJ1-1
CASKGTVEAFF
TGCGCCAGCAAGGGGACAGTTGAAGCTTTCTTT
>NA|TRBV19|16|NA|TRBJ2-5
CASSISLPGDQETQYF
TGTGCCAGTAGTATCTCTTTGCCAGGGGACCAAGAGACCCAGTACTTC
>NA|TRBV11-2|14|NA|TRBJ2-5
CASSPTNPEETQYF
TGTGCCAGCAGCCCAACTAACCCGGAAGAGACCCAGTACTTC
>NA|TRBV12-3/TRBV12-4|13|many|TRBJ1-6
CASSLTGTSPLHF
TGTGCCAGCAGTTTAACAGGGACTTCACCCCTCCACTTT
>NA|TRBV27|13|many|TRBJ2-1
CASSSPRNNEQFF
TGTGCCAGCAGTTCCCCCCGGAACAATGAGCAGTTCTTC
>TRBD2|TRBV3-1|17|few|TRBJ2-2
CASSQGALAGNTGELFF
TGTGCCAGCAGCCAAGGAGCACTAGCGGGAAACACCGGGGAGCTGTTTTTT
>NA|TRBV18|14|many|TRBJ2-5
CASSPQEGQETQYF
TGTGCCAGCTCACCACAGGAAGGGCAAGAGACCCAGTACTTC
>NA|TRBV7-2|14|NA|TRBJ2-1
CASSLARENNEQFF
TGTGCCAGCAGCTTAGCCAGGGAGAACAATGAGCAGTTCTTC
>TRBD2|TRBV28|16|many|TRBJ2-7
CASSPVAGGPLNEQYF
TGTGCCAGCAGTCCAGTAGCGGGAGGGCCCCTGAACGAGCAGTACTTC
>TRBD2|TRBV29-1|13|NA|TRBJ2-1
CSVRGLAYNEQFF
TGCAGCGTTCGGGGACTAGCGTACAATGAGCAGTTCTTC
>TRBD2|TRBV28|17|NA|TRBJ2-7
CASSLYTWGTINYEQYF
TGTGCCAGCAGTTTATATACCTGGGGGACTATCAACTACGAGCAGTACTTC